This T cell receptor (beta chain) came from a study of technical replicates of blood from a few donors. CDR1 and CDR2 from the germline V gene are LGHNA and YSLEER. Germline trimming cut 0 bases from V and 5 bases from J; bases unmatched to any gene: 6. CDR3 length: 15 residues. Assay used: immunoSEQ multiplex PCR; TCRdb lists only in-frame clones, some missing. The profile covers 90,000 to 100,000 clones, with about 96% appearing a single time and about 0.39% taken by the ten largest. The source is a human donor in good health. The chain joins TRBV4-3 to TRBJ1-2; TRBD1 aligns across 7 bases. The specimen sequenced was T cells isolated from PBMCs. This chain's CDR3 is CASSQDSGQAYGYTF. CDR3 in DNA: TGCGCCAGCAGCCAAGATTCCGGACAGGCATATGGCTACACCTTC.